This T cell receptor beta chain was recorded in a study of cytotoxic CD8 clonotypes in ibrutinib-treated CLL. Germline values: CDR1 LNHDA, CDR2 SQIVND (reference sequence). The CDR3 runs 14 residues. V lost 1 base to trimming and J lost 4 bases, with 10 bases between them. Sequenced by immunoSEQ multiplex PCR; TCRdb stores in-frame clones only, minus some. The sample lists about 70,000 clones; 90% were seen once. This material consisted of PBMCs, taken after 12 months of ibrutinib treatment. This TCR was sampled from a human donor with chronic lymphocytic leukemia. The chain links TRBV19 to TRBJ1-2; D is undetermined. The CDR3 coding sequence is TGTGCCAGTAGTATAGTCAGTATTCGCTATGGCTACACCTTC. Translating it yields CASSIVSIRYGYTF.